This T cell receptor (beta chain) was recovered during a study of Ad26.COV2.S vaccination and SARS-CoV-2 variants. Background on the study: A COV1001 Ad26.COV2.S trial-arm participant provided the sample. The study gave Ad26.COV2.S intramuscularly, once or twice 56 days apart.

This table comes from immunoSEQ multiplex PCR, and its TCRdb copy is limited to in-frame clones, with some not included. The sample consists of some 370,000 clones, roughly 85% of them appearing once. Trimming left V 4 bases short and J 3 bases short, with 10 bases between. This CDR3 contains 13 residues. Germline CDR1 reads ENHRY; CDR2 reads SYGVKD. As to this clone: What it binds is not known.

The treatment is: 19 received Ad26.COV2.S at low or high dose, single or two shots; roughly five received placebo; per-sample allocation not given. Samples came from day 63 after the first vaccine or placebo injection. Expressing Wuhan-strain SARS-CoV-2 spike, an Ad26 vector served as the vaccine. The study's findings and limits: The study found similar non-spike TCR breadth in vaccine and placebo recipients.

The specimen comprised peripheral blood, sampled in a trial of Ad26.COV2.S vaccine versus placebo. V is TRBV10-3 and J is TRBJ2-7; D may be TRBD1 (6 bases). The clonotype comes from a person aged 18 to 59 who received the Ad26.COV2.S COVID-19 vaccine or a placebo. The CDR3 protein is CAISGQVVYEQYF. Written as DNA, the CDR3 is TGTGCCATCAGTGGACAGGTAGTCTACGAGCAGTACTTC.